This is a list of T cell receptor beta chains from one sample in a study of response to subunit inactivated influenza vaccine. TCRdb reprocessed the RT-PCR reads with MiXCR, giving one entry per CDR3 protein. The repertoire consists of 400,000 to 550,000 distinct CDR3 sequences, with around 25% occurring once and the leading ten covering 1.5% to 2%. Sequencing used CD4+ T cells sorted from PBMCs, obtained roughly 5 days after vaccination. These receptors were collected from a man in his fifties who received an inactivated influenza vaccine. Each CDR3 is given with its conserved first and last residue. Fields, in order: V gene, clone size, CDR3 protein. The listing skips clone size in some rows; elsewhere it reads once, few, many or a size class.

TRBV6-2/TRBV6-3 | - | CASSYPAFRVAAGNEQFF
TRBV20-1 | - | CSARDRVWGQTNTEAFF
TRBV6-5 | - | CASSGDSGYTF
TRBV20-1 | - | CSARALRGSRPYEQYF
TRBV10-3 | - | CAISESEGGGEQYF
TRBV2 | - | CRPSETYAYEQYF
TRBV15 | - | CATSSRLGELFF
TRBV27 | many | CASSLSIWGRRNTEAFF
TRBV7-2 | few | CASSAGTGVGYTF
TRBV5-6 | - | CASSLEGISGNTIYF
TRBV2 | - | CASSEAGGIQPQHF
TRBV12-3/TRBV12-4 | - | CASRTGASNQPQHF
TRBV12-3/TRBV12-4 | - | CASTQGLETQYF
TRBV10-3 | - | CAISEAQGWNSPLHF
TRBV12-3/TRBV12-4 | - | CASGTQGWSDTQYF
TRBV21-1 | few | CASSPTSAKETQYF
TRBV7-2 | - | CASSLGPSHEQYF
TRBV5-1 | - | CASSLALGVSDGYTF
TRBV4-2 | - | CASSRAGSGRFYEQYF
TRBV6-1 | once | CASSERPEDTQYF
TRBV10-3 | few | CAISETRERAGELFF
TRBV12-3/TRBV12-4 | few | CASTAPVGYRNEQFF
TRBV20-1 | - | CSASPRTGGIQPQHF
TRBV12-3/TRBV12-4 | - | CASSFQGRDYEQYF
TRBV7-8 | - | CASSLAARGAGELFF
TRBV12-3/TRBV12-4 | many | CASSSGTSGWSSYEQYF
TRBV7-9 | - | CASSLPGTGLQQFF
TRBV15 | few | CATSRGVAGGQDEQFF
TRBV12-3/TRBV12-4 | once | CASSRGLAGGGETQYF
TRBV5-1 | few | CASSLGSSAYGYTF
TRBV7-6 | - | CASSFRTSATDTQYF
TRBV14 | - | CASSQTYRGSLSTDTQYF
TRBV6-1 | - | CASSEPGQPHRGTEAFF
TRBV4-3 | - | CASSSFGAGTEAFF
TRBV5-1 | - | CASSLDGPDNSPLHF
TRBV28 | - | CASRRTGQGYEQYF
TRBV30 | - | CAWSALAGADTQYF
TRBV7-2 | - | CASSRGTGGLEQYF
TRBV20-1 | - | CSADETGPIYNEQFF
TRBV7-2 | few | CASSRSISGPTEFF
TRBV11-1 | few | CASSDRVTEAFF